What follows are 9 T cell receptor beta chains derived from one specimen sequenced in a study of cytomegalovirus exposure and HLA in healthy donors. PCR employed 60 Vbeta and 13 Jbeta primers. Sequencing used immunoSEQ multiplex PCR; TCRdb keeps in-frame clones, though not all of them. Of under 200,000 clones detected, approximately 78% appear once; the ten largest clones hold less than 2%. The sequenced sample was PBMCs. The receptors were sampled from a woman between 18 and 30 years old in good health and CMV-seronegative.

The chain couples TRBV5-1 to TRBJ2-1; D may be TRBD2 (5 bases). Germline lookup yields CDR1 SGHRS and CDR2 YFSETQ. Trimming left V 4 bases short and J 8 bases short, with 13 bases between. The length of the CDR3 is 13 residues. This chain's CDR3 is CASSKTTYYEQFF. The CDR3 nucleotides are TGCGCCAGCAGCAAGACTACCTATTATGAGCAGTTCTTC.

The CDR3 sequence: CATSRDRGVNEKLFF. The CDR3 DNA reads as TGTGCCACCAGCAGAGATCGGGGGGTTAATGAAAAACTGTTTTTT. V is TRBV15 and J is TRBJ1-4; a possible D gene is TRBD1 (5 bases). The CDR3 contains 15 residues. V was trimmed by 0 bases and J by 4 bases, leaving 9 bases between them. From germline, CDR1 is LNHNV and CDR2 YYDKDF (reference sequence). Filled out from reference TRBV15 and TRBJ1-4, the complete variable domain reads DAMVIQNPRYQVTQFGKPVTLSCSQTLNHNVMYWYQQKSSQAPKLLFHYYDKDFNNEADTPDNFQSRRPNTSFCFLDIRSPGLGDTAMYLCATSRDRGVNEKLFFGSGTQLSVL.

CDR3 DNA: TGTGCCAGCCCTCTTTTTAAGACCCAGTACTTC. Its protein is CASPLFKTQYF. V and J are TRBV9 and TRBJ2-5; the D is unclear. The CDR3 sequence is 11 residues long. CDR1 SGDLS and CDR2 YYNGEE come from the germline V gene. Trimming removed 7 bases at V and 6 bases at J, with 10 bases between.

The rearrangement links TRBV15 to TRBJ1-3; no clear D gene. Germline loops: CDR1 LNHNV, CDR2 YYDKDF (reference sequence). The germline V and J ends were trimmed by 3 bases and 4 bases, with 13 bases remaining between them. This CDR3 has 15 amino acids. The CDR3, as DNA: TGTGCCACCAGCAGTAACCCGGTCCTCGGAAACACCATATATTTT. It translates to CATSSNPVLGNTIYF.

The genes are TRBV4-1 and TRBJ2-3; TRBD2 matches at 9 bases. V was clipped by 3 bases and J by 2 bases; unmatched bases: 3. Germline V gene sequence: CDR1 MGHRA, CDR2 YSYEKL. This CDR3 is built from 15 residues. The CDR3 coding sequence is TGCGCCAGCAGCCATAGGACTAGCGTCACAGATACGCAGTATTTT. Translated: CASSHRTSVTDTQYF.

The CDR3 DNA reads TGTGCCAGCTTCCGGGACATCGGCGACGAGCAGTACTTC. It is translated as CASFRDIGDEQYF. V usage is TRBV2 and J usage is TRBJ2-7, with D possibly TRBD1 on 6 matching bases. Trimming removed 8 bases at V and 5 bases at J, with 16 bases between. The CDR3 extends over 13 amino acids. Germline V CDR1 and CDR2: SNHLY, FYNNEI. The variable domain in full, completed from reference TRBV2 and TRBJ2-7, reads EPEVTQTPSHQVTQMGQEVILRCVPISNHLYFYWYRQILGQKVEFLVSFYNNEISEKSEIFDDQFSVERPDGSNFTLKIRSTKLEDSAMYFCASFRDIGDEQYFGPGTRLTVT.

This clone has a handful of counts. J is TRBJ1-1 and V is TRBV2, with D perhaps TRBD1 (5 bases). CDR1 SNHLY and CDR2 FYNNEI come from the germline V gene. V lost 8 bases and J lost 4, with 23 bases in between. This CDR3 region has 16 residues. The DNA of the CDR3 is TGTGCCAGCCGTTGGATGGCGGGGGAGGGAGGCACTGAAGCTTTCTTT. Amino acid sequence: CASRWMAGEGGTEAFF. Filled out from reference TRBV2 and TRBJ1-1, the complete variable domain reads EPEVTQTPSHQVTQMGQEVILRCVPISNHLYFYWYRQILGQKVEFLVSFYNNEISEKSEIFDDQFSVERPDGSNFTLKIRSTKLEDSAMYFCASRWMAGEGGTEAFFGQGTRLTVV.

The V gene is TRBV9, the J gene TRBJ2-2; no definite D call. CDR1 and CDR2 from the germline V gene are SGDLS and YYNGEE. This CDR3 has 18 amino acids. V lost 4 bases and J lost 6, with 25 bases in between. The CDR3 here is CASSFRPGSPSIAGELFF. The CDR3 region has the DNA TGTGCCAGCAGCTTTCGCCCAGGTTCTCCCTCAATTGCCGGGGAGCTGTTTTTT.

The chain is built from TRBV19 and TRBJ2-1, with a weak D call TRBD2 (5 bases). Germline V gene sequence: CDR1 LNHDA, CDR2 SQIVND (reference sequence). The CDR3 sequence is 16 residues long. Trimming removed 1 base from V and 8 bases from J, with 18 bases in between. CDR3 nucleotide sequence: TGTGCCAGTAGTATAGGGACTGGACCCCTTCGGGATGAGCAGTTCTTC. It translates to CASSIGTGPLRDEQFF. Full variable domain (rest looked up from reference TRBV19 and TRBJ2-1): DGGITQSPKYLFRKEGQNVTLSCEQNLNHDAMYWYRQDPGQGLRLIYYSQIVNDFQKGDIAEGYSVSREKKESFPLTVTSAQKNPTAFYLCASSIGTGPLRDEQFFGPGTRLTVL.